Sequencing of this T cell receptor beta chain was carried out in a study of post-analysis software for immune sequencing data. General study points: TRBV5-6, TRBV5-1 and TRBV20-1 were among a few TRBV segments more frequent in patients than controls.

Points on this clonotype: The antigen is unknown. Germline is not matched at one junction end, which may reflect a read error.

Unique molecular identifiers were carried by the TCR beta cDNA libraries. TCRdb analysed the PCR reads with MiXCR anew, one entry per CDR3 protein. This sample has approximately 660,000 distinct CDR3 sequences, with about 60% found just once. This CDR3 has 14 amino acids. Source material: blood. This receptor was identified in a girl aged 2 to 9 with multiple sclerosis. The chain carries TRBV12-3 or TRBV12-4 and TRBJ1-5; possibly TRBD1 for D (5 bases). CDR3 sequence (DNA): TGTGCTAGCAGTCCCCGGGGGGAATATCAGCCCCAGCATTTT. It is translated as CASSPRGEYQPQHF.